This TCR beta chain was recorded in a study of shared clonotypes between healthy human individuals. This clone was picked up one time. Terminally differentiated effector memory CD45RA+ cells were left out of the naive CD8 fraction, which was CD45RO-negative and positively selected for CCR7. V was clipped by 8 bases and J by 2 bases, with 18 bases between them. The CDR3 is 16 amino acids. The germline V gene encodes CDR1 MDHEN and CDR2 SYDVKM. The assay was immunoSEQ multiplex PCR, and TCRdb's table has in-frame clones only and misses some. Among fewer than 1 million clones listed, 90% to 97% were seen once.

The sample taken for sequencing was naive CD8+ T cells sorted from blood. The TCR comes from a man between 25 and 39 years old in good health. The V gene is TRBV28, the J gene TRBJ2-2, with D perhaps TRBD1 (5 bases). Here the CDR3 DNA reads TGTGCCAGCTTAGACCAGGGCCAACTTAACACCGGGGAGCTGTTTTTT. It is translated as CASLDQGQLNTGELFF.